Following are 18 T cell receptor beta chains from one sample sequenced in a study of neurological immune-mediated disorders. TCRdb redid the calling of the 5' RACE reads with MiXCR, one entry per CDR3 protein. The data show about 60,000 distinct CDR3 sequences, with approximately 3.9% seen just once and 1.5% to 2% held by the top ten. Source material: PBMCs. The receptors were gathered from a man aged 25 to 45 with multiple sclerosis.

This clonotype was picked up many times. V gene TRBV5-1 combines with J gene TRBJ2-2, with D possibly matching TRBD1 (6 bases). The germline V and J ends were trimmed by 3 bases and 6 bases, with 15 bases remaining between them. In germline, CDR1 is SGHRS, CDR2 YFSETQ. This CDR3 is 15 amino acids long. In nucleotides, the CDR3 is TGCGCCAGCAGCTCAAACGCAGGGGTTCCCGGGGAGCTGTTTTTT. Translated: CASSSNAGVPGELFF.

Ten or more counts support this clonotype. The rearrangement joins TRBV15 to TRBJ1-1; the D gene is possibly TRBD1 (5 bases). Trimming left V 3 bases short and J 7 bases short, with 15 bases between. This CDR3 is built from 14 residues. Germline lookup yields CDR1 LNHNV and CDR2 YYDKDF (reference sequence). The CDR3 DNA reads TGTGCCACCAGCAGGCGGGGCGGCACGGATGAAGCTTTCTTT. This sequence encodes CATSRRGGTDEAFF.

This clonotype was recorded many times. V and J are TRBV3-1 and TRBJ1-5; tentatively, D is TRBD1 (6 bases). The germline CDR1 and CDR2 sequences are LGHDT and YNNKEL (reference sequence). The CDR3 runs 15 residues. Trimming took 4 bases from V and 0 from J, leaving 10 bases between them. Written as DNA, the CDR3 is TGTGCCAGCAGCCTTGGACAGCTTAGCAATCAGCCCCAGCATTTT. Translated: CASSLGQLSNQPQHF.

This clonotype was counted between two and nine times. The V and J genes are TRBV15 and TRBJ2-5, with TRBD1 matching over 7 bases. The CDR3 is 16 amino acids. The V segment lost 2 bases and the J segment 2 bases; nucleotides outside the gene matches: 8. Looked up from germline, CDR1 is LNHNV and CDR2 is YYDKDF (reference sequence). The CDR3 is CATSRSLPTGQETQYF. The CDR3 bases are TGTGCCACCAGCAGATCCCTTCCGACAGGGCAAGAGACCCAGTACTTC.

This clonotype showed up many times. The V and J genes are TRBV3-1 and TRBJ1-2; TRBD1 might be the D (6 bases). The CDR3 has 18 residues. V was cut by 4 bases and J by 4 bases, with 25 bases left in between. Germline V gives CDR1 LGHDT, CDR2 YNNKEL (reference sequence). In DNA form, the CDR3 reads TGTGCCAGCAGCCGCTCCGGGGGCCTACTTGGGGATTCCTATGGCTACACCTTC. This translates into CASSRSGGLLGDSYGYTF. The full variable domain, in which reference TRBV3-1 and TRBJ1-2 provide the parts outside the CDR3, is DTAVSQTPKYLVTQMGNDKSIKCEQNLGHDTMYWYKQDSKKFLKIMFSYNNKELIINETVPNRFSPKSPDKAHLNLHINSLELGDSAVYFCASSRSGGLLGDSYGYTFGSGTRLTVV.

This clonotype appeared many times. This chain connects TRBV5-1 to TRBJ2-1; 8 bases fit TRBD1. The CDR3 is made up of 15 amino acids. The J segment lost 7 bases and the V segment lost 3 bases, leaving 9 bases of the junction unmatched. The germline V gene has CDR1 SGHRS and CDR2 YFSETQ. The DNA of the CDR3 is TGCGCCAGCAGCTCGGACGGACAGGGAGTTAATGAGCAGTTCTTC. It yields the protein CASSSDGQGVNEQFF.

This clonotype was observed many times. The V gene is TRBV9, the J gene TRBJ2-1; 12 bases line up with TRBD2. CDR1 is SGDLS, CDR2 YYNGEE, per germline. After removal of 4 bases from V and 7 bases from J, the junction contained 12 bases not matched to a gene. The CDR3 extends over 17 amino acids. The chain's CDR3 is CASSSQPLAGGGNEQFF. The CDR3 DNA is TGTGCCAGCAGCTCACAACCACTAGCGGGAGGCGGTAATGAGCAGTTCTTC.

There are many counts of this clonotype. The chain recombines TRBV12-3 or TRBV12-4 with TRBJ1-1, with a weak D call TRBD1 (5 bases). The CDR3 consists of 13 residues. V dropped 6 bases and J dropped 0 bases, with 8 bases sitting between them. The CDR3 bases are TGTGCCAGCAGGGTAGGGGTGAACACTGAAGCTTTCTTT. Its protein product is CASRVGVNTEAFF.

This clonotype has ten or more counts. The V and J genes are TRBV5-1 and TRBJ2-1; 7 positions agree with TRBD1. J gave up 8 bases and V 0 bases, and 5 bases lay outside the gene matches. Germline V gene lookup returns CDR1 SGHRS and CDR2 YFSETQ. The CDR3 has 14 residues. The CDR3 region is CASSLGGGNDEQFF. The CDR3 coding sequence is TGCGCCAGCAGCTTGGGAGGGGGCAACGATGAGCAGTTCTTC. Full variable domain (outside the CDR3, taken from reference TRBV5-1 and TRBJ2-1): KAGVTQTPRYLIKTRGQQVTLSCSPISGHRSVSWYQQTPGQGLQFLFEYFSETQRNKGNFPGRFSGRQFSNSRSEMNVSTLELGDSALYLCASSLGGGNDEQFFGPGTRLTVL.

This clonotype was seen ten or more times. J is TRBJ1-1 and V is TRBV10-3, with no clear D. This CDR3 region has 15 residues. Trimming removed 3 bases at V and 1 base at J, with 12 bases between. Per germline, CDR1 ENHRY and CDR2 SYGVKD. CDR3 DNA: TGTGCCATCAGTGAACGACAAATCGAGAACACTGAAGCTTTCTTT. Translated, it gives CAISERQIENTEAFF.

This clonotype has just a few counts. The germline gene is not matched at one end of the junction; a read error may be the cause. V and J are TRBV13 and TRBJ2-1; 13 nucleotides align to TRBD2. The CDR3 loop spans 15 amino acids. The germline CDR1 and CDR2 sequences are PRHDT and FYEKMQ (reference sequence). The CDR3 sequence is CASSRTSGSFREQFF. The CDR3 nucleotides are TGCGCCAGCAGTAGGACTAGCGGGAGTTTCCGTGAGCAGTTCTTC.

In its sample, this clonotype was seen many times. V is TRBV7-9 and J is TRBJ1-1; D perhaps matches TRBD1 (6 bases). V was clipped by 4 bases and J by 7 bases, with 22 bases between them. The length of the CDR3 is 16 residues. CDR1 and CDR2 (germline): SEHNR, FQNEAQ (reference sequence). CDR3: CASSSTASETGFEAFF. The CDR3, as DNA: TGTGCCAGCAGCTCGACTGCCTCCGAGACAGGTTTTGAAGCTTTCTTT. Drawing the rest from reference TRBV7-9 and TRBJ1-1, the complete variable domain is DTGVSQNPRHKITKRGQNVTFRCDPISEHNRLYWYRQTLGQGPEFLTYFQNEAQLEKSRLLSDRFSAERPKGSFSTLEIQRTEQGDSAMYLCASSSTASETGFEAFFGQGTRLTVV.

This clonotype was observed at least ten times. The chain employs TRBV20-1 and TRBJ1-1; no clear D gene. V lost 3 bases to trimming and J lost 1 base, with 9 bases between them. The CDR3 has 13 residues. Germline-derived CDR1 and CDR2 are DFQATT and SNEGSKA (reference sequence). CDR3 in amino acids: CSASPQKNTEAFF. The CDR3 DNA reads TGCAGTGCTAGTCCGCAGAAGAACACTGAAGCTTTCTTT.

This clonotype was counted at least ten times. The chain uses TRBV29-1 and TRBJ2-7; 9 bases fit TRBD1. Per the germline V gene, CDR1 is SQVTM and CDR2 is ANQGSEA. This CDR3 has 14 residues. J lost 2 bases, V lost 5 bases, and 7 bases had no gene match. The CDR3 coding sequence is TGCAGCGTTCTGACCGGGACAGGGACCTACGAGCAGTACTTC. It encodes CSVLTGTGTYEQYF.

This clonotype was observed many times. V usage is TRBV7-9 and J usage is TRBJ2-3; TRBD2 aligns across 8 bases. The CDR3 runs 14 residues. Germline V gene lookup returns CDR1 SEHNR and CDR2 FQNEAQ (reference sequence). With V trimmed by 5 bases and J by 4 bases, 5 bases remained unmatched. The CDR3 bases are TGTGCCAGCAGCAGACCAGCGGGGGCAGATACGCAGTATTTT. It specifies CASSRPAGADTQYF. The whole variable domain, remainder taken from reference TRBV7-9 and TRBJ2-3, is DTGVSQNPRHKITKRGQNVTFRCDPISEHNRLYWYRQTLGQGPEFLTYFQNEAQLEKSRLLSDRFSAERPKGSFSTLEIQRTEQGDSAMYLCASSRPAGADTQYFGPGTRLTVL.

This clonotype was counted a few times. J is TRBJ1-5 and V is TRBV12-3 or TRBV12-4, with 10 nucleotides matching TRBD1. This CDR3 is built from 16 residues. Trimming removed 3 bases from V and 6 bases from J; junction bases left unmatched: 8. Written as DNA, the CDR3 is TGTGCCAGCAGTTTGATGAGCCGACAGGGGGCTCAGCCCCAGCATTTT. It yields the protein CASSLMSRQGAQPQHF.

This clonotype was recorded at least ten times. This chain links TRBV7-2 with TRBJ1-2, with D possibly being TRBD1 (6 bases). V lost 1 base to trimming and J lost 4 bases, with 16 bases between them. Germline CDR1 reads SGHTA; CDR2 reads FQGNSA. The CDR3 has 16 amino acids. CDR3 DNA: TGTGCCAGCAGCTTAGTGGTCGGGGGCAGTGGCTATGGCTACACCTTC. This gives the protein CASSLVVGGSGYGYTF.

Ten or more counts support this clonotype. The chain joins TRBV13 to TRBJ2-5, with 9 bases matching TRBD1. Trimming cost V 4 bases and J 5 bases; bases outside gene matches: 11. CDR3 length equals 16 residues. Germline V gene data show CDR1 as PRHDT and CDR2 as FYEKMQ (reference sequence). The chain's CDR3 is CASSSLTGGEGETQYF. The CDR3 DNA is TGTGCCAGCAGCTCACTAACAGGGGGCGAGGGGGAGACCCAGTACTTC.